The next 5 T cell receptor beta chains were all read from a single sample in a study of blood T cell repertoires in COVID-19. The table came from immunoSEQ multiplex PCR; TCRdb's copy has only in-frame clones and leaves some out. The table includes a few hundred thousand clones, roughly 90% detected once. The sample consisted of peripheral blood. The receptors come from a woman in her thirties with COVID-19, enrolled during active disease.

The chain is built from TRBV6-2 or TRBV6-3 and TRBJ2-5, with TRBD1 as a possible D gene (6 bases). CDR1 is MNHEY, CDR2 SVGEGT, per germline. V lost 2 bases and J lost 7, with 17 bases in between. The CDR3 spans 15 residues. The CDR3, as DNA: TGTGCCAGCAGTTACCGCCCGGGGACGACAGGGACCCAGTACTTC. Its translation: CASSYRPGTTGTQYF.

The chain carries TRBV7-2 and TRBJ2-3; 12 bases map to TRBD2. The CDR3 extends over 15 amino acids. In germline, CDR1 is SGHTA, CDR2 FQGNSA. Germline trimming cut 6 bases from V and 2 bases from J; bases unmatched to any gene: 3. CDR3 loop: CASSRTSGNTDTQYF. The DNA for the CDR3 is TGTGCCAGCAGTAGGACTAGCGGGAACACAGATACGCAGTATTTT.

This clone was seen a few times. The chain uses TRBV19 and TRBJ1-5, with TRBD1 matching 9 bases. V was pared by 6 bases and J by 5 bases, with 8 bases of the junction left unmatched. This CDR3 region has 15 residues. Per the germline V gene, CDR1 is LNHDA and CDR2 is SQIVND (reference sequence). DNA of the CDR3: TGTGCCAGTAGACCCGGGACAGGGCGAGATCAGCCCCAGCATTTT. Translating it yields CASRPGTGRDQPQHF.

The chain links TRBV28 to TRBJ2-6; D is perhaps TRBD2 (5 bases). Germline V gene sequence: CDR1 MDHEN, CDR2 SYDVKM. V was cut by 3 bases and J by 0 bases, with 6 bases left in between. This CDR3 is 15 amino acids long. CDR3 loop: CASSFGVSGANVLTF. CDR3 coding DNA: TGTGCCAGCAGTTTCGGGGTCTCTGGGGCCAACGTCCTGACTTTC. Together with reference TRBV28 and TRBJ2-6, the CDR3 gives the full variable domain: DVKVTQSSRYLVKRTGEKVFLECVQDMDHENMFWYRQDPGLGLRLIYFSYDVKMKEKGDIPEGYSVSREKKERFSLILESASTNQTSMYLCASSFGVSGANVLTFGAGSRLTVL.

A few counts support this clone. The V and J genes are TRBV25-1 and TRBJ1-2, with D uncertain. With 1 base removed from V and 5 bases from J, the gap between germline ends came to 14 bases. The CDR3 consists of 15 residues. Germline V gene data show CDR1 as MGHDK and CDR2 as SYGVNS. CDR3 nucleotides: TGTGCCAGCAGTGAATCCACGCGCATCGGTTATGGCTACACCTTC. Translated: CASSESTRIGYGYTF.